Detailed here is one TCR beta chain. Its antigen is unidentified. At one boundary the junction diverges from the germline segment, which might be a read error. The data derive from a study of T cell repertoires in cytomegalovirus infection. Study-level points and caveats: In two of eight donors, the top clonotype was HLA-C-restricted CMV-specific.

TCRdb redid the calling of the reads with MiXCR, one entry per CDR3 protein. The sample shows around 900,000 distinct CDR3 sequences, approximately 31% of them seen only once. The CDR3 has 19 residues. CDR1 is MNHEY and CDR2 is SVGAGI in the germline V gene. The starting material was cultured CD8+ T cells from PBMCs, obtained from culture after CMV antigen stimulation. The receptor's source is a human donor in good health (CMV status not recorded). Some clones in this sample may be carry-over from other donors' samples. The chain carries TRBV6-5 and TRBJ1-2; TRBD1 agrees at 10 bases. CDR3: CASSLNPGQGNRNNYGHTF. Here the CDR3 DNA reads TGTGCCAGCAGCCTTAATCCGGGACAGGGGAACCGAAACAACTATGGCCACACCTTC.